These T cell receptor beta chains were read from a single sample in a study of cytomegalovirus exposure and HLA in healthy donors. TCRdb's copy holds only in-frame clones and misses some; the assay was immunoSEQ multiplex PCR. The sample has about 300,000 clones, 75% to 90% seen once. The sequenced sample was PBMCs. These TCRs come from a man aged 35 to 55 in good health and CMV-seropositive. Both conserved end residues are part of each CDR3. Each record gives: clone size, J gene, V gene, D gene, CDR3 protein, CDR3 DNA. D genes are given only for firm matches. Not every row has a clone size; where given, it reads once, few, many or a size class.

abundance: .
j_gene: TRBJ2-1
v_gene: TRBV30
d_gene: .
CDR3aa: CAWSSGTREQFF
CDR3nt: TGTGCCTGGAGTTCCGGGACTCGGGAGCAGTTCTTC

abundance: .
j_gene: TRBJ2-5
v_gene: TRBV2
d_gene: TRBD2
CDR3aa: CASSANSGVQETQYF
CDR3nt: TGTGCCAGCAGTGCCAATAGCGGGGTCCAAGAGACCCAGTACTTC

abundance: .
j_gene: TRBJ2-7
v_gene: TRBV5-1
d_gene: TRBD1
CDR3aa: CASSPGQGGPYEQYF
CDR3nt: TGCGCCAGCAGCCCTGGACAGGGTGGTCCCTACGAGCAGTACTTC

abundance: once
j_gene: TRBJ2-1
v_gene: TRBV29-1
d_gene: .
CDR3aa: CSVVRDSNEQFF
CDR3nt: TGCAGCGTCGTAAGGGACTCCAATGAGCAGTTCTTC

abundance: once
j_gene: TRBJ2-2
v_gene: TRBV9
d_gene: TRBD2
CDR3aa: CASSDPLAGGPQRPAGELFF
CDR3nt: TGTGCCAGCAGCGACCCACTAGCGGGAGGGCCCCAGCGCCCGGCCGGGGAGCTGTTTTTT

abundance: few
j_gene: TRBJ1-1
v_gene: TRBV7-9
d_gene: .
CDR3aa: CASSLLPQGEAFF
CDR3nt: TGTGCCAGCAGCCTACTCCCACAGGGAGAAGCTTTCTTT

abundance: .
j_gene: TRBJ1-1
v_gene: TRBV7-9
d_gene: .
CDR3aa: CASSFEGPNTEAFF
CDR3nt: TGTGCCAGCAGCTTCGAGGGCCCGAACACTGAAGCTTTCTTT

abundance: .
j_gene: TRBJ2-3
v_gene: TRBV6-1
d_gene: .
CDR3aa: CASSEKAGSSTDTQYF
CDR3nt: TGTGCCAGCAGTGAAAAGGCAGGAAGTAGCACAGATACGCAGTATTTT

abundance: .
j_gene: TRBJ1-2
v_gene: TRBV11-2
d_gene: .
CDR3aa: CASRHRDPPNYGYTF
CDR3nt: TGTGCCAGCAGGCACAGGGACCCCCCTAACTATGGCTACACCTTC

abundance: .
j_gene: TRBJ2-5
v_gene: TRBV29-1
d_gene: .
CDR3aa: CSGGGLQETQYF
CDR3nt: TGCAGCGGCGGGGGCCTCCAAGAGACCCAGTACTTC

abundance: .
j_gene: TRBJ2-3
v_gene: TRBV6-5
d_gene: TRBD2
CDR3aa: CASSLLAGERADTQYF
CDR3nt: TGTGCCAGCAGTTTACTAGCGGGAGAGCGGGCAGATACGCAGTATTTT

abundance: .
j_gene: TRBJ1-4
v_gene: TRBV27
d_gene: .
CDR3aa: CASSPYIGGGSEKLFF
CDR3nt: TGTGCCAGCAGTCCCTACATTGGGGGGGGGAGCGAAAAACTGTTTTTT

abundance: .
j_gene: TRBJ2-7
v_gene: TRBV7-2
d_gene: .
CDR3aa: CASSVDRASRSYEQYF
CDR3nt: TGTGCCAGCAGCGTCGATCGCGCGAGTCGTTCCTACGAGCAGTACTTC

abundance: .
j_gene: TRBJ2-7
v_gene: TRBV7-2
d_gene: .
CDR3aa: CASSFQGLSYEQYF
CDR3nt: TGTGCCAGCAGCTTCCAGGGCCTCTCCTACGAGCAGTACTTC

abundance: .
j_gene: TRBJ2-1
v_gene: TRBV27
d_gene: .
CDR3aa: CASSSLEDNEQFF
CDR3nt: TGTGCCAGCAGTTCGTTAGAGGACAATGAGCAGTTCTTC

abundance: .
j_gene: TRBJ1-1
v_gene: TRBV28
d_gene: TRBD1
CDR3aa: CASSSDRELGTEAFF
CDR3nt: TGTGCCAGCAGCTCTGACAGGGAGTTGGGCACTGAAGCTTTCTTT

abundance: .
j_gene: TRBJ2-7
v_gene: TRBV10-3
d_gene: TRBD2
CDR3aa: CAISGRGEQYF
CDR3nt: TGTGCCATCAGCGGGAGGGGCGAGCAGTACTTC

abundance: once
j_gene: TRBJ2-5
v_gene: TRBV28
d_gene: TRBD2
CDR3aa: CASRRGGPQETQYF
CDR3nt: TGTGCCAGCAGGCGGGGGGGGCCCCAAGAGACCCAGTACTTC

abundance: .
j_gene: TRBJ2-3
v_gene: TRBV2
d_gene: .
CDR3aa: CAGQLITDTQYF
CDR3nt: TGTGCCGGCCAGTTAATCACAGATACGCAGTATTTT

abundance: .
j_gene: TRBJ1-2
v_gene: TRBV27
d_gene: TRBD1
CDR3aa: CASKDRGVGYTF
CDR3nt: TGTGCCAGCAAGGACAGGGGGGTAGGCTACACCTTC

abundance: .
j_gene: TRBJ1-4
v_gene: TRBV19
d_gene: TRBD1
CDR3aa: CASSLGQGRTNEKLFF
CDR3nt: TGTGCCAGTAGTCTCGGACAGGGAAGGACTAATGAAAAACTGTTTTTT

abundance: .
j_gene: TRBJ2-7
v_gene: TRBV30
d_gene: .
CDR3aa: CAWSVLEVSSIGSYEQYF
CDR3nt: TGTGCCTGGAGTGTACTGGAGGTCAGTTCAATAGGGTCCTACGAGCAGTACTTC

abundance: few
j_gene: TRBJ2-6
v_gene: TRBV14
d_gene: .
CDR3aa: CASSYYSGANVLTF
CDR3nt: TGTGCCAGCAGCTACTACTCTGGGGCCAACGTCCTGACTTTC

abundance: .
j_gene: TRBJ2-7
v_gene: TRBV5-1
d_gene: .
CDR3aa: CASSLARNPDYEQYF
CDR3nt: TGCGCCAGCAGCTTGGCTCGTAATCCAGACTACGAGCAGTACTTC

abundance: once
j_gene: TRBJ2-7
v_gene: TRBV4-1
d_gene: .
CDR3aa: CASSQVDTEFSYEQYF
CDR3nt: TGCGCCAGCAGCCAAGTGGACACCGAATTTTCCTACGAGCAGTACTTC

abundance: .
j_gene: TRBJ2-6
v_gene: TRBV19
d_gene: .
CDR3aa: CASSSRDTVSGANVLTF
CDR3nt: TGTGCCAGTAGTAGCCGGGACACGGTCTCTGGGGCCAACGTCCTGACTTTC

abundance: .
j_gene: TRBJ1-2
v_gene: TRBV27
d_gene: .
CDR3aa: CASSSTGSGNYGYTF
CDR3nt: TGTGCCAGCAGTTCAACAGGGTCGGGGAACTATGGCTACACCTTC

abundance: .
j_gene: TRBJ2-7
v_gene: TRBV6-5
d_gene: TRBD1
CDR3aa: CASSYGQGVQDYEQYF
CDR3nt: TGTGCCAGCAGTTACGGTCAGGGGGTACAAGACTACGAGCAGTACTTC

abundance: .
j_gene: TRBJ2-1
v_gene: TRBV27
d_gene: .
CDR3aa: CASRETYNEQFF
CDR3nt: TGTGCCAGCAGAGAGACCTACAATGAGCAGTTCTTC

abundance: .
j_gene: TRBJ2-7
v_gene: TRBV4-3
d_gene: .
CDR3aa: CASSQDVAKYEQYF
CDR3nt: TGCGCCAGCAGCCAAGATGTAGCTAAATACGAGCAGTACTTC

abundance: .
j_gene: TRBJ2-1
v_gene: TRBV2
d_gene: TRBD2
CDR3aa: CASSDRLAGYNEQFF
CDR3nt: TGTGCCAGCAGTGATAGGCTAGCGGGTTACAATGAGCAGTTCTTC

abundance: .
j_gene: TRBJ2-7
v_gene: TRBV19
d_gene: TRBD1
CDR3aa: CASSMSGQGLYEQYF
CDR3nt: TGTGCCAGTAGTATGTCAGGACAGGGGCTCTACGAGCAGTACTTC

abundance: .
j_gene: TRBJ1-1
v_gene: TRBV18
d_gene: .
CDR3aa: CASSPSIGGMNTEAFF
CDR3nt: TGTGCCAGCTCACCATCTATTGGGGGCATGAACACTGAAGCTTTCTTT

abundance: .
j_gene: TRBJ1-2
v_gene: TRBV27
d_gene: TRBD1
CDR3aa: CASSGTGGSIYGYTF
CDR3nt: TGTGCCAGCAGTGGGACAGGGGGGTCTATATATGGCTACACCTTC

abundance: few
j_gene: TRBJ1-1
v_gene: TRBV28
d_gene: .
CDR3aa: CASDHSGQLQAFF
CDR3nt: TGTGCCAGCGATCACAGCGGGCAGCTTCAAGCTTTCTTT

abundance: .
j_gene: TRBJ2-1
v_gene: TRBV7-2
d_gene: .
CDR3aa: CASSSDYYNEQFF
CDR3nt: TGTGCCAGCAGTTCGGACTACTACAATGAGCAGTTCTTC

abundance: .
j_gene: TRBJ2-7
v_gene: TRBV29-1
d_gene: .
CDR3aa: CSVRKGVSYEQYF
CDR3nt: TGCAGCGTTAGGAAGGGGGTCTCCTACGAGCAGTACTTC

abundance: .
j_gene: TRBJ2-2
v_gene: TRBV27
d_gene: .
CDR3aa: CASSFGEVSGELFF
CDR3nt: TGTGCCAGCAGTTTCGGGGAGGTTAGCGGGGAGCTGTTTTTT

abundance: .
j_gene: TRBJ2-1
v_gene: TRBV15
d_gene: .
CDR3aa: CATSREGLGGGNEQFF
CDR3nt: TGTGCCACCAGCAGAGAAGGGTTGGGAGGGGGCAATGAGCAGTTCTTC

abundance: .
j_gene: TRBJ2-7
v_gene: TRBV28
d_gene: TRBD1
CDR3aa: CASNTYLGQESYEQYF
CDR3nt: TGTGCCAGCAACACCTACTTGGGACAGGAATCCTACGAGCAGTACTTC

abundance: .
j_gene: TRBJ1-5
v_gene: TRBV21-1
d_gene: .
CDR3aa: CASTPTGFSNQPQHF
CDR3nt: TGTGCCAGCACCCCGACAGGGTTTAGCAATCAGCCCCAGCATTTT

abundance: .
j_gene: TRBJ1-2
v_gene: TRBV7-8
d_gene: .
CDR3aa: CASSLALQGYTF
CDR3nt: TGTGCCAGCAGCTTAGCGCTACAGGGATACACCTTC

abundance: .
j_gene: TRBJ2-7
v_gene: TRBV28
d_gene: TRBD2
CDR3aa: CASSLRATSAKEQYF
CDR3nt: TGTGCCAGCAGCCTGAGAGCGACTAGCGCGAAGGAGCAGTACTTC

abundance: .
j_gene: TRBJ1-1
v_gene: TRBV7-2
d_gene: TRBD1
CDR3aa: CASSGQGGATEAFF
CDR3nt: TGTGCCAGCAGTGGACAGGGTGGCGCCACTGAAGCTTTCTTT

abundance: .
j_gene: TRBJ2-1
v_gene: TRBV28
d_gene: TRBD2
CDR3aa: CASSLGTSGAFSYNEQFF
CDR3nt: TGTGCCAGCAGTTTAGGGACTAGCGGTGCATTCTCCTACAATGAGCAGTTCTTC

abundance: .
j_gene: TRBJ2-7
v_gene: TRBV28
d_gene: TRBD1
CDR3aa: CASSAGTGPYEQYF
CDR3nt: TGTGCCAGCAGCGCCGGGACAGGACCCTACGAGCAGTACTTC

abundance: .
j_gene: TRBJ2-1
v_gene: TRBV19
d_gene: .
CDR3aa: CASNQGGYNEQFF
CDR3nt: TGTGCCAGTAACCAGGGGGGCTACAATGAGCAGTTCTTC

abundance: .
j_gene: TRBJ2-7
v_gene: TRBV25-1
d_gene: .
CDR3aa: CASSEKGHPYEQYF
CDR3nt: TGTGCCAGCAGTGAGAAGGGACATCCCTACGAGCAGTACTTC

abundance: .
j_gene: TRBJ2-1
v_gene: TRBV7-3
d_gene: .
CDR3aa: CASSPSAGYNEQFF
CDR3nt: TGTGCCAGCAGCCCGTCCGCCGGCTACAATGAGCAGTTCTTC

abundance: once
j_gene: TRBJ1-1
v_gene: TRBV10-3
d_gene: .
CDR3aa: CAISERQVMNTEAFF
CDR3nt: TGTGCCATCAGTGAAAGGCAGGTGATGAACACTGAAGCTTTCTTT

abundance: .
j_gene: TRBJ2-7
v_gene: TRBV5-6
d_gene: TRBD1
CDR3aa: CASSLWGGTGDYEQYF
CDR3nt: TGTGCCAGCAGCTTGTGGGGGGGGACAGGGGACTACGAGCAGTACTTC

abundance: .
j_gene: TRBJ1-4
v_gene: TRBV6-5
d_gene: .
CDR3aa: CASSEVAGEKLFF
CDR3nt: TGTGCCAGCAGTGAAGTGGCGGGGGAAAAACTGTTTTTT

abundance: .
j_gene: TRBJ2-3
v_gene: TRBV6-1
d_gene: .
CDR3aa: CASRWAGRADTQYF
CDR3nt: TGTGCCAGCAGGTGGGCGGGAAGGGCAGATACGCAGTATTTT